This entry lists 13 T cell receptor beta chains sequenced from one sample in a study of OX40 agonist ivuxolimab in advanced cancers. Clones were read by immunoSEQ multiplex PCR, and TCRdb kept only the in-frame ones, dropping some. The table has about 77,000 clones, around nine tenths seen once. The source was CD4+ or CD8+ T cells sorted from blood, collected in a trial of the OX40 agonist ivuxolimab. The receptors derive from an adult with an advanced solid tumor such as melanoma, head and neck, liver or kidney cancer.

V is TRBV19 and J is TRBJ1-3; D perhaps matches TRBD1 (6 bases). The CDR3 totals 16 residues. Germline-derived CDR1 and CDR2 are LNHDA and SQIVND (reference sequence). V lost 4 bases, J lost 2 bases, and 15 bases lay in between. CDR3 DNA sequence: TGTGCCAGTAGTAAGGGGGTCGGGACCGCTGGAAACACCATATATTTT. Protein: CASSKGVGTAGNTIYF.

This rearrangement joins TRBV4-1 to TRBJ2-1; 15 bases are a match to TRBD2. The CDR3 runs to 16 residues. V shed 4 bases, J shed 6 bases, and the junction held 4 bases outside the gene matches. The germline V gene encodes CDR1 MGHRA and CDR2 YSYEKL. CDR3 sequence reads: CASSPLGLAGGNEQFF. DNA for the CDR3: TGCGCCAGCAGCCCCCTGGGACTAGCGGGGGGCAATGAGCAGTTCTTC.

The V gene is TRBV19, the J gene TRBJ1-1; perhaps TRBD1 as D (5 bases). V was pared by 5 bases and J by 1 base, with 11 bases between. The CDR3 runs 14 residues. CDR1 LNHDA and CDR2 SQIVND come from the germline V gene (reference sequence). CDR3 sequence (DNA): TGTGCCAGTAGTCACAGGACGGGGAACACTGAAGCTTTCTTT. The encoded protein is CASSHRTGNTEAFF.

The chain combines TRBV6-6 with TRBJ1-3; D unclear. Trimming pared 7 bases from V and 4 bases from J, leaving 11 bases between. The CDR3 is made up of 13 amino acids. CDR1 and CDR2 from the germline V gene are MNHNY and SVGAGI (reference sequence). The CDR3 DNA sequence: TGTGCCAGCATTCCACCGGGGGGAAACACCATATATTTT. As protein: CASIPPGGNTIYF.

CDR3 coding DNA: TGTGCCAGCAGTTACGGTCCTCGGGACAGTAGTCAGCCCCAGCATTTT. Translation: CASSYGPRDSSQPQHF. This sequence joins TRBV6-5 and TRBJ1-5; 7 nucleotides line up with TRBD1. This CDR3 is 16 amino acids long. V gave up 2 bases and J gave up 6 bases; unmatched junction bases: 10. The germline CDR1 and CDR2 sequences are MNHEY and SVGAGI.

The V and J genes are TRBV10-3 and TRBJ2-2; 7 bases match TRBD2. Germline V gene lookup returns CDR1 ENHRY and CDR2 SYGVKD. This CDR3 is 13 amino acids long. The CDR3 nucleotides read TGTGCGTCCGCCGGCAGGGAGGGGGGGGAGCTGTTTTTT. It is translated as CASAGREGGELFF.

The chain is built from TRBV21-1 and TRBJ2-5; the D call TRBD2 from the table was never checked on the DNA. TRBV21-1 is a pseudogene locus. CDR3 length: 16 amino acids. The CDR3: CASSNGGDPGAETQYF. CDR3 bases: TGTGCCAGCAGCAATGGGGGGGACCCCGGGGCCGAGACCCAGTACTTC.

V gene TRBV10-3 combines with J gene TRBJ1-5; D gene ambiguous. The CDR3 runs to 12 residues. Per germline, CDR1 ENHRY and CDR2 SYGVKD. The ends were cut back, 10 bases at V and 0 bases at J, with 7 bases in the middle. This CDR3 is CASSHSNQPQHF. As DNA, the CDR3 is TGTGCCAGCTCACATAGCAATCAGCCCCAGCATTTT.

V usage is TRBV6-5 and J usage is TRBJ1-3; the D gene is possibly TRBD1 (5 bases). The V and J ends lost 0 bases and 1 base respectively, with 7 bases between them. This CDR3 is 15 amino acids long. Per the germline V gene, CDR1 is MNHEY and CDR2 is SVGAGI. The CDR3 region is CASSYSRQSGNTIYF. In DNA, the CDR3 is TGTGCCAGCAGTTACTCCAGACAGTCTGGAAACACCATATATTTT.

The chain employs TRBV27 and TRBJ2-2; 10 bases align to TRBD1. With 7 bases clipped from V and 6 bases from J, the junction kept 11 bases outside the gene matches. Germline values: CDR1 MNHEY, CDR2 SMNVEV (reference sequence). The CDR3 sequence is 16 residues long. The CDR3 loop reads CASTSRDRGYAGELFF. CDR3 DNA: TGTGCCAGCACATCCAGGGACAGGGGATACGCCGGGGAGCTGTTTTTT.

This chain joins TRBV5-6 and TRBJ1-2; no firm D call. Looked up from germline, CDR1 is SGHDT and CDR2 is YYEEEE. The CDR3 runs to 12 residues. Deletions cut 7 bases from V and 8 bases from J, with 15 bases between. The CDR3 bases are TGTGCCAGCCTTACACCTAGCCAAGGCTACACCTTC. It is translated as CASLTPSQGYTF.

The genes are TRBV6-1 and TRBJ2-1, with D unresolved. The CDR3 spans 12 residues. The V gene lost 4 bases and the J gene lost 10 bases, with 11 bases spanning the gap. The germline V gene has CDR1 MNHNS and CDR2 SASEGT. CDR3 DNA: TGTGCCAGCAGTGGTATAGCAGAAGAGCAGTTCTTC. Encoded protein: CASSGIAEEQFF.

The chain joins TRBV28 to TRBJ1-1; 7 nucleotides agree with TRBD1. Germline V gene lookup returns CDR1 MDHEN and CDR2 SYDVKM. Trimming removed 5 bases from V and 2 bases from J; junction bases left unmatched: 11. The CDR3 contains 16 residues. The chain's CDR3 is CASSLIPGTANTEAFF. For the CDR3, the DNA is TGTGCCAGCAGTCTTATACCCGGGACAGCCAACACTGAAGCTTTCTTT.